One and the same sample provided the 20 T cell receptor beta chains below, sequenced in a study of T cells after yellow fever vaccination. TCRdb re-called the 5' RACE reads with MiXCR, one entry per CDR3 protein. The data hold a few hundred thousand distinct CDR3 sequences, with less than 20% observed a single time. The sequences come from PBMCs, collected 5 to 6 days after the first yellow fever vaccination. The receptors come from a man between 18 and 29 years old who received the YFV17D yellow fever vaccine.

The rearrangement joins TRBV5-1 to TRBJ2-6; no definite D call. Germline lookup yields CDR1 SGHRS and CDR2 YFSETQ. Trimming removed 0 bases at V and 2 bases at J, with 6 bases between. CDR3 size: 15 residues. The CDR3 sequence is CASSLEVAGANVLTF. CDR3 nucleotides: TGCGCCAGCAGCTTGGAGGTCGCTGGGGCCAACGTCCTGACTTTC.

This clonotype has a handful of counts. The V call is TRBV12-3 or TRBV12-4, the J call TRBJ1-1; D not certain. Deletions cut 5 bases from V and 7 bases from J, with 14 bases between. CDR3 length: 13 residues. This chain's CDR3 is CASSPPGTNEAFF. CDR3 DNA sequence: TGTGCCAGCAGTCCCCCAGGCACCAATGAAGCTTTCTTT.

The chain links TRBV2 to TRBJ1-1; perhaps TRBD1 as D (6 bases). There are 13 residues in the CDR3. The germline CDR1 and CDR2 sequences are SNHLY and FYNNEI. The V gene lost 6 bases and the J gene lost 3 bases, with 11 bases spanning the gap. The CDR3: CASRRDTYTEAFF. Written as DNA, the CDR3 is TGTGCCAGCAGACGGGACACTTACACTGAAGCTTTCTTT.

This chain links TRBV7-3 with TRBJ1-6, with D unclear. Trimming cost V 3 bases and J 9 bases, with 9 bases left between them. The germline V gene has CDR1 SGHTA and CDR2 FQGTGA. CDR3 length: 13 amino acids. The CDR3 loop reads CASSLQPSSPLHF. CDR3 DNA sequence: TGTGCCAGCAGCTTGCAGCCCTCTTCACCCCTCCACTTT.

The CDR3 sequence: CSARAPGQGGYEQYF. For the CDR3, the DNA is TGCAGTGCTAGAGCTCCGGGACAGGGAGGCTACGAGCAGTACTTC. The chain recombines TRBV20-1 with TRBJ2-7; 9 nucleotides match TRBD1. From germline, CDR1 is DFQATT and CDR2 SNEGSKA (reference sequence). With 1 base clipped from V and 3 bases from J, the junction kept 7 bases outside the gene matches. The CDR3 spans 15 residues.

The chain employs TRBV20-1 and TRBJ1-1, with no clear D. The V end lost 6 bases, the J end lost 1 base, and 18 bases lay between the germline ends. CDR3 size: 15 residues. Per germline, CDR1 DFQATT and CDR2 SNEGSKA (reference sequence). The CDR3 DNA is TGCAGTGCATACTATTCGCACATCGGGAACACTGAAGCTTTCTTT. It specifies CSAYYSHIGNTEAFF.

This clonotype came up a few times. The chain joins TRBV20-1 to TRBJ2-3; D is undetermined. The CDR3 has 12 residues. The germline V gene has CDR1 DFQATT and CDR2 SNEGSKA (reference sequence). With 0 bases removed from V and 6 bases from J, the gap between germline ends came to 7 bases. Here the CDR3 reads CSARDYGDTQYF. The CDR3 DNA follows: TGCAGTGCTAGAGATTACGGGGATACGCAGTATTTT.

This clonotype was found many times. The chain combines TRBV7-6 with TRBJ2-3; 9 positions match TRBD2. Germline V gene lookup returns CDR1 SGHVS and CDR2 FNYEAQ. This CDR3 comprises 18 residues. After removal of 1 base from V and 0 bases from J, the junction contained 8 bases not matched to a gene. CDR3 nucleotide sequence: TGTGCCAGCAGCTTAGTGGGTGGACTAGCGTCTAGCACAGATACGCAGTATTTT. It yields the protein CASSLVGGLASSTDTQYF.

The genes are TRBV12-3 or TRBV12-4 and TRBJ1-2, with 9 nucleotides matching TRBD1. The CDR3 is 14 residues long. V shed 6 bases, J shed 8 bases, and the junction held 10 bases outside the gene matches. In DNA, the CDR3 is TGTGCCAGCAGCCGAGGACAGGGGATAGGCGGCTACACCTTC. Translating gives CASSRGQGIGGYTF.

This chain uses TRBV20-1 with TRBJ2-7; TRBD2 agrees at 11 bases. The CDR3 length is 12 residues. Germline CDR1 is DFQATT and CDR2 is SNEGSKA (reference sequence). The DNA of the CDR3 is TGCTCTTTAGCGGGGGGGAGATACGAGCAGTACTTC. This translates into CSLAGGRYEQYF.

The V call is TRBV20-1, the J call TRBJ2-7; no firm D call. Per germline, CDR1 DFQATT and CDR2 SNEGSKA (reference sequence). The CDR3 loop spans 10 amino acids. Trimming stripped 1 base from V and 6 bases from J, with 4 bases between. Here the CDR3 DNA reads TGCAGTGCTAGAGTTGCCGAGCAGTACTTC. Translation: CSARVAEQYF.

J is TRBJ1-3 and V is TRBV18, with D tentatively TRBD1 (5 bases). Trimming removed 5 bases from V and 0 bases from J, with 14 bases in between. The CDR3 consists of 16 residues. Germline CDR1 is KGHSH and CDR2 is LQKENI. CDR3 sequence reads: CASSSGTGTSGNTIYF. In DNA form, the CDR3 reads TGTGCCAGCTCATCCGGGACGGGGACCTCTGGAAACACCATATATTTT.

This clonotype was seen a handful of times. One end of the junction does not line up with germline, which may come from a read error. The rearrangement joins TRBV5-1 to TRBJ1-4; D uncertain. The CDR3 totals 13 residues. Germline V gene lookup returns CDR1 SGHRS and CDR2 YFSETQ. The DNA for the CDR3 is TGCGCCAGCAGCTTGGAACAATCGGAAAGACTGTTTTTT. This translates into CASSLEQSERLFF. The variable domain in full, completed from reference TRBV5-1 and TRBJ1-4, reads KAGVTQTPRYLIKTRGQQVTLSCSPISGHRSVSWYQQTPGQGLQFLFEYFSETQRNKGNFPGRFSGRQFSNSRSEMNVSTLELGDSALYLCASSLEQSERLFFGSGTQLSVL.

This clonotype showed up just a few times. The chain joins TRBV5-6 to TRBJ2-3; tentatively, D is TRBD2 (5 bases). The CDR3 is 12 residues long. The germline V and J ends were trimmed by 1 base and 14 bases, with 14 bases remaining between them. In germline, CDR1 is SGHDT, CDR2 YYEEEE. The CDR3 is CASSLMETRGYF. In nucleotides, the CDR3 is TGTGCCAGCAGCTTGATGGAAACTCGGGGGTATTTT.

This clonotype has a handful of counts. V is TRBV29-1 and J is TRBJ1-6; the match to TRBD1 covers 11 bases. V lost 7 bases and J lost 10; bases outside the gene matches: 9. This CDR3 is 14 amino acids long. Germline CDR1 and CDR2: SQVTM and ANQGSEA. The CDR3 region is CSARGQGATSPLHF. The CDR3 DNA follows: TGCAGCGCGCGAGGACAGGGGGCAACCTCACCCCTCCACTTT. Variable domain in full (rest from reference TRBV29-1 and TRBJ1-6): SAVISQKPSRDICQRGTSLTIQCQVDSQVTMMFWYRQQPGQSLTLIATANQGSEATYESGFVIDKFPISRPNLTFSTLTVSNMSPEDSSIYLCSARGQGATSPLHFGNGTRLTVT.

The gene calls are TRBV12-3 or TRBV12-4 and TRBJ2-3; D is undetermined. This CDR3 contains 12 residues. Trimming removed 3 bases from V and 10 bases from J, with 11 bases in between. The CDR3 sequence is CASSLFRAAQYF. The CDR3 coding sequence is TGTGCCAGCAGTTTGTTTCGGGCGGCGCAGTATTTT.

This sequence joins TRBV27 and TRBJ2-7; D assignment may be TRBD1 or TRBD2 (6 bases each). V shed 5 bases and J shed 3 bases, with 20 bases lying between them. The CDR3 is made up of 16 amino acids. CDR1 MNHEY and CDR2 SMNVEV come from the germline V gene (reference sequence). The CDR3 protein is CASSSRGPPYHYEQYF. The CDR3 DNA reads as TGTGCCAGCAGTAGTCGGGGGCCCCCCTACCACTACGAGCAGTACTTC.

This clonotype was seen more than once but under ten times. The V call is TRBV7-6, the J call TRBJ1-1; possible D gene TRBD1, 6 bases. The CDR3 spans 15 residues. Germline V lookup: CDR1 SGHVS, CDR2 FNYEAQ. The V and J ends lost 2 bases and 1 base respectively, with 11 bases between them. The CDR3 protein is CASSLRVGGNTEAFF. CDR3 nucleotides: TGTGCCAGCAGCTTAAGGGTAGGGGGGAACACTGAAGCTTTCTTT. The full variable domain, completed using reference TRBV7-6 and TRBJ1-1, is GAGVSQSPRYKVTKRGQDVALRCDPISGHVSLYWYRQALGQGPEFLTYFNYEAQQDKSGLPNDRFSAERPEGSISTLTIQRTEQRDSAMYRCASSLRVGGNTEAFFGQGTRLTVV.

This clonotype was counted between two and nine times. As DNA, the CDR3 is TGTGCCAGCAGTTTACGGGGGACAGTTGCGGGGCATGAAAAACTGTTTTTT. It specifies CASSLRGTVAGHEKLFF. V usage is TRBV27 and J usage is TRBJ1-4, with TRBD1 matching over 7 bases. The CDR3 extends over 17 amino acids. Germline V gene sequence: CDR1 MNHEY, CDR2 SMNVEV (reference sequence). J gave up 6 bases and V 2 bases, and 12 bases lay outside the gene matches.

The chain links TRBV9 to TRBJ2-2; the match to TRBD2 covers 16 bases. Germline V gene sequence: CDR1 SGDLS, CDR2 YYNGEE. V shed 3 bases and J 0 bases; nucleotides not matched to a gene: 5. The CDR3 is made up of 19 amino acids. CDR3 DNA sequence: TGTGCCAGCAGCGAGGGACTAGCGGGGGGGAGCTCGAACACCGGGGAGCTGTTTTTT. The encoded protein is CASSEGLAGGSSNTGELFF.